Below are 13 T cell receptor beta chains sequenced from a single sample in a study of blood T cells in healthy people across ages. The use of a sample-barcoded 5' primer and a J-beta primer mix characterized a second PCR of about 7 to 12 cycles. TCRdb used MiXCR to reprocess the 5' RACE reads, holding one entry per CDR3 protein. The table shows some 1.6 million distinct CDR3 sequences, with 30% to 40% occurring only once. Input material: blood. Receptors originate from a woman in her 30s in good health.

This clonotype was recorded only once. A much larger clone lies a single base off, so this may be a read error. The genes are TRBV29-1 and TRBJ1-2; D is perhaps TRBD1 (5 bases). The CDR3 runs to 13 residues. V was shortened by 7 bases and J by 4 bases, with 16 bases between the two germline ends. Germline V CDR1 and CDR2: SQVTM, ANQGSEA. The CDR3 here is CSADRRVTYGYTF. As DNA, the CDR3 is TGCAGCGCTGACCGCAGGGTGACCTATGGCTACACCTTC.

On this clonotype: A read error may account for a junction end that differs from germline. The chain combines TRBV6-1 with TRBJ2-3, with no clear D. The germline CDR1 and CDR2 sequences are MNHNS and SASEGT. This CDR3 is 16 amino acids long. This CDR3 reads CASSPVEASGSDAQYF. In DNA, the CDR3 is TGTGCCAGCAGCCCAGTAGAGGCTTCAGGATCAGATGCGCAGTATTTT.

V is TRBV13 and J is TRBJ2-7; D unclear. Near its end, the DNA agrees better with TRBJ2-5, so the J call may be wrong. Germline lookup yields CDR1 PRHDT and CDR2 FYEKMQ (reference sequence). The CDR3 runs to 15 residues. The CDR3 region is CASSLGLYKGETQYF. CDR3 nucleotide sequence: TGTGCCAGCAGCTTAGGGTTGTATAAGGGAGAGACCCAGTACTTC.

The chain combines TRBV2 with TRBJ2-5, with D uncertain. The length of the CDR3 is 14 residues. Deletions cut 6 bases from V and 2 bases from J, with 13 bases between. Germline-derived CDR1 and CDR2 are SNHLY and FYNNEI. The CDR3 bases are TGTGCCAGCAGGGTCGGCGGCATTCAAGAGACCCAGTACTTC. Translating it yields CASRVGGIQETQYF.

The rearrangement links TRBV4-1 to TRBJ2-1; 8 bases match TRBD2. Germline trimming cut 0 bases from V and 7 bases from J; bases unmatched to any gene: 11. The CDR3 covers 17 residues. CDR1 and CDR2 from the germline V gene are MGHRA and YSYEKL. CDR3 region: CASSQDLGTSRGNEQFF. The CDR3, as DNA: TGCGCCAGCAGCCAAGATTTAGGGACTAGTCGCGGGAATGAGCAGTTCTTC.

The chain recombines TRBV9 with TRBJ2-1; no clear D. CDR1 is SGDLS, CDR2 YYNGEE, per germline. The CDR3 is 12 residues long. V lost 4 bases and J lost 8, with 10 bases in between. CDR3 sequence (DNA): TGTGCCAGCAGCAGGTCTTTGGATGAGCAGTTCTTC. Its protein product is CASSRSLDEQFF.

CDR3 sequence: CASSVEEVSYNEQFF. In DNA, the CDR3 is TGTGCCAGCAGCGTAGAAGAAGTCTCCTACAATGAGCAGTTCTTC. The chain is built from TRBV9 and TRBJ2-1; D unclear. Germline V lookup: CDR1 SGDLS, CDR2 YYNGEE. The CDR3 is made up of 15 amino acids. The V end lost 0 bases, the J end lost 0 bases, and 7 bases lay between the germline ends.

This clonotype was detected a few times. V is TRBV5-1 and J is TRBJ2-5, with 7 bases aligning to TRBD1. V lost 5 bases, J lost 4 bases, and 8 bases stayed unmatched. The CDR3 covers 14 residues. Germline V gene sequence: CDR1 SGHRS, CDR2 YFSETQ. DNA of the CDR3: TGCGCCAGCAGGGCCGGGACAGTGGTAGAGACCCAGTACTTC. Its translation: CASRAGTVVETQYF.

V gene TRBV5-1 combines with J gene TRBJ2-5; D unresolved. Per germline, CDR1 SGHRS and CDR2 YFSETQ. The CDR3 runs to 15 residues. V was trimmed by 2 bases and J by 0 bases, leaving 11 bases between them. The DNA for the CDR3 is TGCGCCAGCAGCTTTTCAGTCCCAGACCAAGAGACCCAGTACTTC. Encoded protein: CASSFSVPDQETQYF.

This clonotype was observed many times. This chain joins TRBV7-6 and TRBJ2-5; the D is unclear. Germline loops: CDR1 SGHVS, CDR2 FNYEAQ. The CDR3 extends over 16 amino acids. Trimming took off 3 bases at V and 4 bases at J, with 18 bases between the two ends. For the CDR3, the DNA is TGTGCCAGCAGCTTTAGACCGGGTCTGGTCAGAGAGACCCAGTACTTC. As protein: CASSFRPGLVRETQYF.

Concerning this clonotype itself: The junction shows a germline mismatch at one end, possibly a read error. This sequence joins TRBV4-1 and TRBJ2-3; no clear D. The CDR3 has 15 amino acids. The germline gives CDR1 MGHRA, CDR2 YSYEKL. The CDR3 region is CASSQYATVPDAQYF. In DNA, the CDR3 is TGCGCCAGCAGCCAGTATGCTACGGTCCCAGATGCGCAGTATTTT.

This clonotype was seen more than once but under ten times. V is TRBV12-3 or TRBV12-4 and J is TRBJ1-1; 9 bases are shared with TRBD1. V was clipped by 2 bases and J by 11 bases; unmatched bases: 6. The length of the CDR3 is 13 residues. CDR3 sequence (DNA): TGTGCCAGCAGTTTAAGACAGGGGGGGCAGGCTTTCTTT. This codes for CASSLRQGGQAFF.

This chain joins TRBV6-1 and TRBJ2-1, with 14 positions matching TRBD2. V dropped 8 bases and J dropped 7; count of bases not matched to a gene: 10. This CDR3 spans 16 amino acids. The V gene's germline CDR1 is MNHNS and CDR2 SASEGT. CDR3: CASVLGLAGGNNEQFF. The CDR3 nucleotides are TGTGCCAGCGTTTTAGGACTAGCGGGAGGTAATAATGAGCAGTTCTTC.